Below, 12 T cell receptor beta chains from the same sample are listed, as sequenced in a study of OX40 agonist ivuxolimab in advanced cancers. Assay used: immunoSEQ multiplex PCR; TCRdb lists only in-frame clones, some missing. The repertoire holds approximately 67,000 clones, 90% to 95% seen once, with 5% to 6.5% in the top ten. The sample was CD4+ or CD8+ T cells sorted from blood, taken in a trial of the OX40 agonist ivuxolimab. These receptors all come from an adult with an advanced solid tumor such as melanoma, head and neck, liver or kidney cancer.

This chain links TRBV11-2 with TRBJ1-4, with unresolved D. Germline-derived CDR1 and CDR2 are SGHAT and FQNNGV. The CDR3 has 11 residues. Trimming pared 4 bases from V and 6 bases from J, leaving 3 bases between. In DNA form, the CDR3 reads TGTGCCAGCAGCTATTATGAAAAACTGTTTTTT. Encoded protein: CASSYYEKLFF.

This chain joins TRBV9 and TRBJ2-7; 11 bases agree with TRBD2. V lost 4 bases, J lost 4 bases, and 13 bases stayed unmatched. CDR1 SGDLS and CDR2 YYNGEE come from the germline V gene. This CDR3 is built from 17 residues. Here the CDR3 reads CASSTSQGGLAEYEQYF. The CDR3 DNA reads as TGTGCCAGCAGCACAAGCCAAGGGGGACTAGCGGAGTACGAGCAGTACTTC.

This clone was recorded only once. The CDR3 DNA reads as TGTGCCAGCAGCCCGAATCAGGGAGGTGAAAAACTGTTTTTT. It encodes CASSPNQGGEKLFF. V gene TRBV9 combines with J gene TRBJ1-4; a possible D gene is TRBD1 (5 bases). This CDR3 contains 14 residues. Trimming stripped 4 bases from V and 7 bases from J, with 14 bases between. Germline V gene sequence: CDR1 SGDLS, CDR2 YYNGEE. The complete variable domain, with remaining parts taken from reference TRBV9 and TRBJ1-4, reads DSGVTQTPKHLITATGQRVTLRCSPRSGDLSVYWYQQSLDQGLQFLIQYYNGEERAKGNILERFSAQQFPDLHSELNLSSLELGDSALYFCASSPNQGGEKLFFGSGTQLSVL.

The V gene is TRBV28, the J gene TRBJ1-1; weak D call: TRBD1 (6 bases). The V and J ends lost 2 bases and 0 bases respectively, with 10 bases between them. This CDR3 contains 15 residues. Per germline, CDR1 MDHEN and CDR2 SYDVKM. The CDR3 bases are TGTGCCAGCAGTTTAAGGGGGGTCCTGAACACTGAAGCTTTCTTT. It translates to CASSLRGVLNTEAFF.

V usage is TRBV9 and J usage is TRBJ1-1, with 9 bases lining up with TRBD1. The germline CDR1 and CDR2 sequences are SGDLS and YYNGEE. V dropped 7 bases and J dropped 0; count of bases not matched to a gene: 13. The CDR3 extends over 17 amino acids. The CDR3 DNA is TGTGCCAGCTCCCGAGCCACGGGACAGGGTATGAACACTGAAGCTTTCTTT. Its protein is CASSRATGQGMNTEAFF. The full variable domain, rest sourced from reference TRBV9 and TRBJ1-1, is DSGVTQTPKHLITATGQRVTLRCSPRSGDLSVYWYQQSLDQGLQFLIQYYNGEERAKGNILERFSAQQFPDLHSELNLSSLELGDSALYFCASSRATGQGMNTEAFFGQGTRLTVV.

In the case of this clone: No DNA is shown, since the ends of the CDR3 on it are uncertain; the CDR3 is the one TCRdb lists. The chain combines TRBV10-1 with TRBJ1-6. Looked up from germline, CDR1 is WNHNN and CDR2 is SYGVQD (reference sequence). The CDR3 contains 16 residues when both ends are counted. Here the CDR3 reads CAIPPLWSSYNSPLHF.

This clone came up once. This sequence joins TRBV4-3 and TRBJ1-3; D unresolved. This CDR3 has 15 residues. The ends were cut back, 0 bases at V and 4 bases at J, with 10 bases in the middle. CDR1 and CDR2 (germline): LGHNA, YSLEER. Written as DNA, the CDR3 is TGCGCCAGCAGCCAAGATAGAGGGCAAGGAAACACCATATATTTT. Translating gives CASSQDRGQGNTIYF.

This rearrangement joins TRBV7-9 to TRBJ2-1, with 10 bases fitting TRBD1. Germline CDR1 and CDR2: SEHNR and FQNEAQ (reference sequence). The CDR3 runs 15 residues. The V gene end was trimmed by 4 bases and the J gene end by 4 bases; junction bases not matched to a gene: 4. CDR3 coding DNA: TGTGCCAGCAGCTCTCCGGGACAGGGGTACAATGAGCAGTTCTTC. Its translation: CASSSPGQGYNEQFF.

J is TRBJ2-7 and V is TRBV19; 9 positions match TRBD2. The CDR3 sequence is 15 residues long. Germline V CDR1 and CDR2: LNHDA, SQIVND (reference sequence). The ends lost 1 base at V and 6 bases at J; junction bases unmatched: 7. The DNA for the CDR3 is TGTGCCAGTAGTATAGTGGCTAGCGGGGCGTTCGAGCAGTACTTC. As protein: CASSIVASGAFEQYF. Full variable domain (outside the CDR3, taken from reference TRBV19 and TRBJ2-7): DGGITQSPKYLFRKEGQNVTLSCEQNLNHDAMYWYRQDPGQGLRLIYYSQIVNDFQKGDIAEGYSVSREKKESFPLTVTSAQKNPTAFYLCASSIVASGAFEQYFGPGTRLTVT.

This clone was found once. The chain is built from TRBV7-2 and TRBJ2-7; TRBD2 matches at 11 bases. Germline CDR1 is SGHTA and CDR2 is FQGNSA. The CDR3 has 15 amino acids. Trimming removed 2 bases from V and 5 bases from J; junction bases left unmatched: 5. The DNA for the CDR3 is TGTGCCAGCAGCTTATTTAGCGGGGGGGCCGACGAGCAGTACTTC. It encodes CASSLFSGGADEQYF.

The chain joins TRBV5-6 to TRBJ1-2; D uncertain. From germline, CDR1 is SGHDT and CDR2 YYEEEE. This CDR3 is built from 12 residues. Trimming took off 4 bases at V and 5 bases at J, with 9 bases between the two ends. The DNA for the CDR3 is TGTGCCAGCAGCGCGGACGGATATGGCTACACCTTC. This encodes CASSADGYGYTF.

J is TRBJ1-3 and V is TRBV9; D unresolved. V was shortened by 3 bases and J by 2 bases, with 3 bases between the two germline ends. Germline values: CDR1 SGDLS, CDR2 YYNGEE. The CDR3 extends over 12 amino acids. The CDR3 protein is CASSGPGNTIYF. As DNA, the CDR3 is TGTGCCAGCAGCGGCCCTGGAAACACCATATATTTT.